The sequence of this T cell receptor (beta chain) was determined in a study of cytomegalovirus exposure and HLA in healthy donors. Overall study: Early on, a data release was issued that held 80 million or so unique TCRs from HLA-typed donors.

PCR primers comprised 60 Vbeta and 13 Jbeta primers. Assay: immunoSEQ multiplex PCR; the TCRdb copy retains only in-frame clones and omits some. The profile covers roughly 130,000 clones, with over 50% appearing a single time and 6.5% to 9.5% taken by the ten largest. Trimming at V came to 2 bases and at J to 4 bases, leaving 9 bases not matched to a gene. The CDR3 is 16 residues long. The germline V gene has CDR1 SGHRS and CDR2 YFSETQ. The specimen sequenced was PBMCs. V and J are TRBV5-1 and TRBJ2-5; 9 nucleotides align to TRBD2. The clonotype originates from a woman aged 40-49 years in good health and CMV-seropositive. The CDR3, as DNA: TGCGCCAGCAGCTTTGGAACGCGGGGGGGCGGAGAGACCCAGTACTTC. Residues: CASSFGTRGGGETQYF.